Shown below are 16 T cell receptor beta chains from a single sample sequenced in a study of cytomegalovirus exposure and HLA in healthy donors. With 60 Vbeta and 13 Jbeta primers, the PCR was carried out. The protocol was immunoSEQ multiplex PCR, while the TCRdb copy is restricted to in-frame clones and leaves out a portion. The sample lists some 130,000 clones, 60% to 85% occurring once. Sequenced: PBMCs. The receptors come from a woman in her late teens or twenties in good health and CMV-seronegative.

The chain has TRBV9 and TRBJ1-1; a weak D match, TRBD1 (5 bases). V lost 2 bases and J 5 bases, leaving 19 bases between the germline ends. This CDR3 is 16 amino acids long. The germline V gene encodes CDR1 SGDLS and CDR2 YYNGEE. The CDR3 sequence is CASSVRRASGRTEAFF. For the CDR3, the DNA is TGTGCCAGCAGCGTTAGACGGGCCTCAGGGAGGACTGAAGCTTTCTTT.

The chain recombines TRBV13 with TRBJ1-2; possibly TRBD1 for D (6 bases). The length of the CDR3 is 13 residues. The germline gives CDR1 PRHDT, CDR2 FYEKMQ (reference sequence). V dropped 5 bases and J dropped 9 bases, with 16 bases sitting between them. CDR3 residues: CASSRTGSGSYTF. CDR3 bases: TGTGCCAGCAGCCGAACAGGGTCGGGAAGCTACACCTTC.

J is TRBJ2-7 and V is TRBV6-5; D is perhaps TRBD2 (5 bases). CDR1 and CDR2 from the germline V gene are MNHEY and SVGAGI. The length of the CDR3 is 15 residues. V was pared by 6 bases and J by 2 bases, with 17 bases between. The CDR3, as DNA: TGTGCCAGCAGCTACGCTGGACTGTCGCCCTACGAGCAGTACTTC. Amino acids: CASSYAGLSPYEQYF.

The rearrangement joins TRBV18 to TRBJ2-1, with D hard to call. This CDR3 region has 14 residues. Between the trimmed V and J ends, which lost 3 bases and 9 bases, there was a span of 15 bases. Germline V gives CDR1 KGHSH, CDR2 LQKENI. This CDR3 is CASSPPTSTGEQFF. CDR3 DNA sequence: TGTGCCAGCTCACCCCCGACCAGCACGGGTGAGCAGTTCTTC.

The chain carries TRBV9 and TRBJ1-1; D is ambiguous. V gave up 4 bases and J gave up 5 bases, with 12 bases separating them. The CDR3 length is 13 residues. Germline V gene data show CDR1 as SGDLS and CDR2 as YYNGEE. CDR3 in amino acids: CASSQPGSTEAFF. Here the CDR3 DNA reads TGTGCCAGCAGCCAGCCCGGGAGTACTGAAGCTTTCTTT. Full variable domain (missing parts from reference TRBV9 and TRBJ1-1): DSGVTQTPKHLITATGQRVTLRCSPRSGDLSVYWYQQSLDQGLQFLIQYYNGEERAKGNILERFSAQQFPDLHSELNLSSLELGDSALYFCASSQPGSTEAFFGQGTRLTVV.

This sequence joins TRBV19 and TRBJ1-2; D is undetermined. Per the germline V gene, CDR1 is LNHDA and CDR2 is SQIVND (reference sequence). This CDR3 has 14 amino acids. V was clipped by 6 bases and J by 2 bases, with 13 bases between them. CDR3 sequence (DNA): TGTGCCAGTAGCCCCTTGGGAGAGAACTATGGCTACACCTTC. It is translated as CASSPLGENYGYTF. The full variable domain, rest sourced from reference TRBV19 and TRBJ1-2, is DGGITQSPKYLFRKEGQNVTLSCEQNLNHDAMYWYRQDPGQGLRLIYYSQIVNDFQKGDIAEGYSVSREKKESFPLTVTSAQKNPTAFYLCASSPLGENYGYTFGSGTRLTVV.

V usage is TRBV30 and J usage is TRBJ1-3; D remains ambiguous. V shed 1 base and J shed 1 base, with 17 bases lying between them. Germline lookup yields CDR1 GTSNPN and CDR2 SVGIG (reference sequence). The CDR3 length is 17 residues. The CDR3 loop is CAWSAFLSKASGNTIYF. CDR3 coding DNA: TGTGCCTGGAGTGCATTCCTTAGCAAGGCTTCTGGAAACACCATATATTTT.

This rearrangement joins TRBV30 to TRBJ1-6; D is unclear. The CDR3 sequence is 11 residues long. Looked up from germline, CDR1 is GTSNPN and CDR2 is SVGIG (reference sequence). With 3 bases removed from V and 7 bases from J, the gap between germline ends came to 4 bases. The CDR3 loop is CAWSFNSPLHF. CDR3 nucleotides: TGTGCCTGGAGCTTCAATTCACCCCTCCACTTT.

V and J are TRBV18 and TRBJ2-6; D unclear. The CDR3 is made up of 17 amino acids. Germline lookup yields CDR1 KGHSH and CDR2 LQKENI. Trimming shortened V by 3 bases and J by 0 bases, and 12 bases separated the two germline ends. DNA of the CDR3: TGTGCCAGCTCACCCCAACATGTACCCTCTGGGGCCAACGTCCTGACTTTC. It codes for CASSPQHVPSGANVLTF. Drawing the rest from reference TRBV18 and TRBJ2-6, the complete variable domain is NAGVMQNPRHLVRRRGQEARLRCSPMKGHSHVYWYRQLPEEGLKFMVYLQKENIIDESGMPKERFSAEFPKEGPSILRIQQVVRGDSAAYFCASSPQHVPSGANVLTFGAGSRLTVL.

This clone appeared once. The chain combines TRBV5-4 with TRBJ2-2; D is undetermined. With 1 base removed from V and 8 bases from J, the gap between germline ends came to 6 bases. Germline V gene data show CDR1 as SGHNT and CDR2 as YYREEE (reference sequence). The CDR3 is 12 residues long. DNA of the CDR3: TGTGCCAGCAGCTTGCGAGAGGGGGAGCTGTTTTTT. Amino acids: CASSLREGELFF.

The chain has TRBV6-6 and TRBJ1-3, with a possible D match to TRBD1 (5 bases). The germline V gene has CDR1 MNHNY and CDR2 SVGAGI (reference sequence). Deletions cut 7 bases from V and 0 bases from J, with 13 bases between. This CDR3 comprises 15 residues. CDR3 DNA: TGTGCCAGCACCTTCACAGGTAGCTCTGGAAACACCATATATTTT. It translates to CASTFTGSSGNTIYF.

CDR3 nucleotides: TGTGCCAGTAGTCGGGACAGTCAAGAGACCCAGTACTTC. Protein product: CASSRDSQETQYF. The rearrangement uses TRBV19 and TRBJ2-5; TRBD1 matches at 7 bases. J gave up 2 bases and V 5 bases, and 2 bases lay outside the gene matches. The germline CDR1 and CDR2 sequences are LNHDA and SQIVND (reference sequence). CDR3 length: 13 amino acids. The whole variable domain, filled in from reference TRBV19 and TRBJ2-5, reads DGGITQSPKYLFRKEGQNVTLSCEQNLNHDAMYWYRQDPGQGLRLIYYSQIVNDFQKGDIAEGYSVSREKKESFPLTVTSAQKNPTAFYLCASSRDSQETQYFGPGTRLLVL.

The V and J genes are TRBV7-2 and TRBJ2-7; possible D gene TRBD2, 5 bases. This CDR3 is 15 amino acids long. Germline CDR1 and CDR2: SGHTA and FQGNSA. V was cut by 1 base and J by 1 base, with 11 bases left in between. The CDR3 loop is CASSLGAGWSYEQYF. The CDR3 DNA sequence: TGTGCCAGCAGCTTAGGGGCGGGCTGGTCCTACGAGCAGTACTTC.

V usage is TRBV7-8 and J usage is TRBJ2-7; D may be TRBD2 (6 bases). The germline V gene has CDR1 SGHVS and CDR2 FQNEAQ. The CDR3 is 15 residues long. The V end was cut by 6 bases, the J end by 2 bases, with 17 bases between. The chain's CDR3 is CASRLLEGAAYEQYF. In nucleotides, the CDR3 is TGTGCCAGCAGGTTGCTGGAGGGCGCCGCCTACGAGCAGTACTTC. Drawing the rest from reference TRBV7-8 and TRBJ2-7, the complete variable domain is GAGVSQSPRYKVAKRGQDVALRCDPISGHVSLFWYQQALGQGPEFLTYFQNEAQLDKSGLPSDRFFAERPEGSVSTLKIQRTQQEDSAVYLCASRLLEGAAYEQYFGPGTRLTVT.

The rearrangement uses TRBV4-1 and TRBJ2-1, with 9 bases that match TRBD2. Germline V gene sequence: CDR1 MGHRA, CDR2 YSYEKL. The CDR3 loop spans 17 amino acids. With V trimmed by 3 bases and J by 8 bases, 14 bases remained unmatched. The CDR3 coding sequence is TGCGCCAGCAGCCAGCTGGAAAATAGCGGGAGTTTCTATGAGCAGTTCTTC. Translated: CASSQLENSGSFYEQFF.

The chain couples TRBV2 to TRBJ1-2; D is possibly TRBD1 (5 bases). The CDR3 loop spans 13 amino acids. CDR1 SNHLY and CDR2 FYNNEI come from the germline V gene. V lost 6 bases, J lost 0 bases, and 8 bases lay in between. This chain's CDR3 is CASRPTANYGYTF. CDR3 sequence (DNA): TGTGCCAGCAGACCGACAGCTAACTATGGCTACACCTTC.